The subject of this entry is one T cell receptor (beta chain). The antigen remains undetermined. Using a J-beta primer mix together with a sample-barcoded 5' primer, a second PCR was run for roughly 7 to 12 cycles. TCRdb re-analysed the 5' RACE reads in MiXCR, keeping a single row per CDR3 protein. This table has about 680,000 distinct CDR3 sequences, approximately 50% appearing once. The length of the CDR3 is 14 residues. Trimming pared 5 bases from V and 6 bases from J, leaving 16 bases between. This sample was included in a study of blood T cells in healthy people across ages. The study's findings and limits: As age increased, TCR beta diversity per million T cells fell in a roughly linear fashion.

Isolated per sample were at least 6.5 million PBMCs. The chain is built from TRBV12-3 or TRBV12-4 and TRBJ1-2, with D hard to call. The receptor was derived from a woman aged 55-70 years in good health. Sequenced input: blood. CDR3 sequence (DNA): TGTGCCAGCAGTCCCCAGGTGGATGTGAATGGCTACACCTTC. This translates into CASSPQVDVNGYTF.